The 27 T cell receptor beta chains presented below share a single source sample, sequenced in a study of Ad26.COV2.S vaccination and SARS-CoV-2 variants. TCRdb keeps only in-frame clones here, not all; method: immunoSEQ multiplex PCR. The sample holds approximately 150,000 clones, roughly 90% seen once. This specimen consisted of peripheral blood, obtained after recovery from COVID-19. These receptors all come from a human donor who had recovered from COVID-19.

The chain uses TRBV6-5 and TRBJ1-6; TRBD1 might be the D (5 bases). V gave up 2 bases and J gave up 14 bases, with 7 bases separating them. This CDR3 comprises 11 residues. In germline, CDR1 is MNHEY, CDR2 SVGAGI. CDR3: CASSYGGALHF. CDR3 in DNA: TGTGCCAGCAGTTACGGAGGGGCCCTCCACTTT.

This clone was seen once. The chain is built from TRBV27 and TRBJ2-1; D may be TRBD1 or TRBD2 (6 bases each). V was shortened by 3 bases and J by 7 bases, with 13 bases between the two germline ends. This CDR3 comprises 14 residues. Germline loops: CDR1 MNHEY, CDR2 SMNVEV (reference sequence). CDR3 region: CASSLWGARNEQFF. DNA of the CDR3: TGTGCCAGCAGTTTGTGGGGGGCCAGGAATGAGCAGTTCTTC.

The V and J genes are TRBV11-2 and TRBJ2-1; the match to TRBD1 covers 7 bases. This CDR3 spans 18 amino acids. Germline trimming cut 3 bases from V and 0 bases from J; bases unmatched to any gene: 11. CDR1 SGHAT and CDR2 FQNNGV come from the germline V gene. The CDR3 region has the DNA TGTGCCAGCAGCTTTGTTCTAGGGGGCTCCAGCTCCTACAATGAGCAGTTCTTC. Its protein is CASSFVLGGSSSYNEQFF.

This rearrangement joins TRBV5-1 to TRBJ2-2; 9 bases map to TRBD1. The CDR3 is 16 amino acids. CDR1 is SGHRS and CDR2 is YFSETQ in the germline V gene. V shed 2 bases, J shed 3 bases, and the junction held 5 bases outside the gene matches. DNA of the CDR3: TGCGCCAGCAGCTTCACGGACAGGGGATACACCGGGGAGCTGTTTTTT. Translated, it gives CASSFTDRGYTGELFF. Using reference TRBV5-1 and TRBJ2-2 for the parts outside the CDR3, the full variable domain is KAGVTQTPRYLIKTRGQQVTLSCSPISGHRSVSWYQQTPGQGLQFLFEYFSETQRNKGNFPGRFSGRQFSNSRSEMNVSTLELGDSALYLCASSFTDRGYTGELFFGEGSRLTVL.

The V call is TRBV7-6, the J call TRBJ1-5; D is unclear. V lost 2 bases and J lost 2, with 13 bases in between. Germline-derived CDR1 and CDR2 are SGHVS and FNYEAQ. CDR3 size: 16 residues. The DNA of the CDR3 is TGTGCCAGCAGCTTAACGCCATTTAGGGGCAATCAGCCCCAGCATTTT. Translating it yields CASSLTPFRGNQPQHF.

This chain's CDR3 is CATAKTGLTEAFF. As DNA, the CDR3 is TGTGCCACCGCAAAGACAGGGCTGACTGAAGCTTTCTTT. V usage is TRBV15 and J usage is TRBJ1-1; 7 bases agree with TRBD1. The V gene's germline CDR1 is LNHNV and CDR2 YYDKDF (reference sequence). CDR3 size: 13 residues. With V trimmed by 8 bases and J by 5 bases, 8 bases remained unmatched.

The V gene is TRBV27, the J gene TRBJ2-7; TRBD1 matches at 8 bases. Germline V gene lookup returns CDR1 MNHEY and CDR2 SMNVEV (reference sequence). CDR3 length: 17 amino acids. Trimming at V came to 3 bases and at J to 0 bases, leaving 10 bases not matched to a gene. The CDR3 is CASSLTRQGKSSYEQYF. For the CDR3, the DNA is TGTGCCAGCAGTTTGACCCGACAGGGGAAGAGCTCCTACGAGCAGTACTTC.

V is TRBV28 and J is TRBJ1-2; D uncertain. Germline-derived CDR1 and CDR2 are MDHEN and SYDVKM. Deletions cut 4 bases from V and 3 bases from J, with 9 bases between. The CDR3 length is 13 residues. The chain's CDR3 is CASSSSVYYGYTF. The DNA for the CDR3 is TGTGCCAGCAGTTCCAGCGTCTACTATGGCTACACCTTC.

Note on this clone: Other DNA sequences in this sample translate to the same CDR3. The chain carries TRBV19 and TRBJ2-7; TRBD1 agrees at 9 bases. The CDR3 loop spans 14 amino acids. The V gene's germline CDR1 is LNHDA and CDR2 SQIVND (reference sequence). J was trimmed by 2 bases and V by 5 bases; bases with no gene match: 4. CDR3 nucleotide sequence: TGTGCCAGTAGTCCGGGACAGGGACCCTACGAGCAGTACTTC. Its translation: CASSPGQGPYEQYF.

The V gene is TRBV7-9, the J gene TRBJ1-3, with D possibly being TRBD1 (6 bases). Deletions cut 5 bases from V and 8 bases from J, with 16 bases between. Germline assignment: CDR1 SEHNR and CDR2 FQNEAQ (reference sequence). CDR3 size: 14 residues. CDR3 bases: TGTGCCAGCAGCCCTACAGGGCGCGGAGACACCATATATTTT. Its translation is CASSPTGRGDTIYF.

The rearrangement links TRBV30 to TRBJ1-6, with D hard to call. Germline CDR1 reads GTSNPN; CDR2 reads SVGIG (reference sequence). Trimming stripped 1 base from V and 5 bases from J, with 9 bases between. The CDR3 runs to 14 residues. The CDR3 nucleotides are TGTGCCTGGAGTGGCGGCAGCAATAATTCACCCCTCCACTTT. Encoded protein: CAWSGGSNNSPLHF.

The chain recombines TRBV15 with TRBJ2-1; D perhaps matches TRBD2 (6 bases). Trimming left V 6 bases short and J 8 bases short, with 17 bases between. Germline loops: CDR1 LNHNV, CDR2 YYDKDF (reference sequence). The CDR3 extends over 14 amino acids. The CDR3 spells CATSRGTLADEQFF. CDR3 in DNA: TGTGCCACCAGTAGGGGAACTTTAGCGGATGAGCAGTTCTTC.

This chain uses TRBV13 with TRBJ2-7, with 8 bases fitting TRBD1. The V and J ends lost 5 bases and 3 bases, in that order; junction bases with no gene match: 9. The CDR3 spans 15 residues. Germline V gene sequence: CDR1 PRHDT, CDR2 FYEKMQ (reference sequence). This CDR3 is CASSGPGQENYEQYF. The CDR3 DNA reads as TGTGCCAGCAGCGGACCGGGACAGGAGAACTACGAGCAGTACTTC.

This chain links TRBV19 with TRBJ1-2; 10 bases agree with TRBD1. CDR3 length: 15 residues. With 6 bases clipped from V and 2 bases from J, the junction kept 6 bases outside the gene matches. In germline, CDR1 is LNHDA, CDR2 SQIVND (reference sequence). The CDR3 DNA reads TGTGCCAGTAGATCCGGGACAGGGGCCAACTATGGCTACACCTTC. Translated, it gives CASRSGTGANYGYTF.

The CDR3 region is CASSLASAGELFF. The CDR3 DNA reads as TGTGCCAGCAGCTTGGCTTCCGCCGGGGAGCTGTTTTTT. The chain is built from TRBV5-6 and TRBJ2-2, with no clear D. Germline CDR1 is SGHDT and CDR2 is YYEEEE. V lost 0 bases and J 6 bases, leaving 6 bases between the germline ends. This CDR3 is built from 13 residues.

The CDR3 region is CASSFRDRATEAFF. CDR3 bases: TGTGCCAGCAGCTTCCGGGACAGGGCCACTGAAGCTTTCTTT. This chain links TRBV27 with TRBJ1-1, with 9 bases identical to TRBD1. V gave up 6 bases and J gave up 4 bases; unmatched junction bases: 6. CDR1 MNHEY and CDR2 SMNVEV come from the germline V gene (reference sequence). The CDR3 has 14 amino acids.

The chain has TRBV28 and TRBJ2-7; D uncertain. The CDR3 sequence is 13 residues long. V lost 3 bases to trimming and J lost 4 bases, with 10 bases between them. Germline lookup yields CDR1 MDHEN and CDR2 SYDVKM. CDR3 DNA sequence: TGTGCCAGCAGTTTTGGTTTTGGGTACGAGCAGTACTTC. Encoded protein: CASSFGFGYEQYF. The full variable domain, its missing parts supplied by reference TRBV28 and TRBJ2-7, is DVKVTQSSRYLVKRTGEKVFLECVQDMDHENMFWYRQDPGLGLRLIYFSYDVKMKEKGDIPEGYSVSREKKERFSLILESASTNQTSMYLCASSFGFGYEQYFGPGTRLTVT.

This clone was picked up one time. The CDR3 loop reads CASSHGASNTGELFF. CDR3 in DNA: TGCGCCAGCAGCCATGGGGCATCTAACACCGGGGAGCTGTTTTTT. V usage is TRBV4-3 and J usage is TRBJ2-2; a possible D gene is TRBD1 (5 bases). Trimming took off 3 bases at V and 2 bases at J, with 10 bases between the two ends. The germline CDR1 and CDR2 sequences are LGHNA and YSLEER. This CDR3 region has 15 residues.

CDR3 DNA: TGTGCCATCAGACAATTGAACACTGAAGCTTTCTTT. The encoded protein is CAIRQLNTEAFF. The V and J genes are TRBV10-3 and TRBJ1-1; D is ambiguous. The germline gives CDR1 ENHRY, CDR2 SYGVKD. V gave up 6 bases and J gave up 0 bases, with 5 bases separating them. The CDR3 has 12 amino acids.

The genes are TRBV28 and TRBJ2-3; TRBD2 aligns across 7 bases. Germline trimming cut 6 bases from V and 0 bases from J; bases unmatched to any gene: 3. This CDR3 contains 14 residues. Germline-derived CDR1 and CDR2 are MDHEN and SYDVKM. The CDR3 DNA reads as TGTGCCAGCAGCAGGACTAGGAGCACAGATACGCAGTATTTT. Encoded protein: CASSRTRSTDTQYF.

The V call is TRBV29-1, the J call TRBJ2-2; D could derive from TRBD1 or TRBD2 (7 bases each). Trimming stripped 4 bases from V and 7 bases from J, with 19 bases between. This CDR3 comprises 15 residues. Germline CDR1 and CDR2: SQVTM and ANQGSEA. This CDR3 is CSVAVGGGGGGELFF. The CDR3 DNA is TGCAGCGTTGCGGTTGGAGGGGGCGGGGGCGGGGAGCTGTTTTTT.

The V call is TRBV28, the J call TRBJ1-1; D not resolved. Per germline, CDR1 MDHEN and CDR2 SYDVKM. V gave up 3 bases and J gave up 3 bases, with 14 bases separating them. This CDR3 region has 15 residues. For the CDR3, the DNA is TGTGCCAGCAGTTTCATAAAAGGGCTTGACACTGAAGCTTTCTTT. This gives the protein CASSFIKGLDTEAFF. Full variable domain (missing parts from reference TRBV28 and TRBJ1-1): DVKVTQSSRYLVKRTGEKVFLECVQDMDHENMFWYRQDPGLGLRLIYFSYDVKMKEKGDIPEGYSVSREKKERFSLILESASTNQTSMYLCASSFIKGLDTEAFFGQGTRLTVV.

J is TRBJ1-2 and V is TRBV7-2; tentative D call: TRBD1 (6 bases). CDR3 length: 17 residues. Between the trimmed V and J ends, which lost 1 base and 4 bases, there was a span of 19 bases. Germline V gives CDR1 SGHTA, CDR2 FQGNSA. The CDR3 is CASSLDPGAEKTYGYTF. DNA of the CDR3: TGTGCCAGCAGCTTAGACCCAGGGGCCGAAAAAACCTATGGCTACACCTTC.

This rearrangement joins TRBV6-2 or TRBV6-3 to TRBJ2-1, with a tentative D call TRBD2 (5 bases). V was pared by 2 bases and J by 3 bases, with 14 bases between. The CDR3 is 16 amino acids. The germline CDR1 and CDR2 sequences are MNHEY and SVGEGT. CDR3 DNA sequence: TGTGCCAGCAGTTACCAGGCGGGTGAGCTCTACAATGAGCAGTTCTTC. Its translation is CASSYQAGELYNEQFF.

DNA for the CDR3: TGTGCCAGCAGCTTCCGCAGGGGGCAGGGTACCGGGGAGCTGTTTTTT. Residues: CASSFRRGQGTGELFF. V usage is TRBV7-6 and J usage is TRBJ2-2; TRBD1 matches at 8 bases. CDR1 SGHVS and CDR2 FNYEAQ come from the germline V gene. The CDR3 totals 16 residues. Trimming cost V 3 bases and J 5 bases; bases outside gene matches: 8.

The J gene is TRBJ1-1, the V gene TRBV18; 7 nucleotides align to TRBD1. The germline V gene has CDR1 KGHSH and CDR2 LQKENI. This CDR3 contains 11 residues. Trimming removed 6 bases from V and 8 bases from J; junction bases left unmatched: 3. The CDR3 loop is CASSPGGEAFF. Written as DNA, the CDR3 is TGTGCCAGCTCCCCAGGGGGAGAAGCTTTCTTT. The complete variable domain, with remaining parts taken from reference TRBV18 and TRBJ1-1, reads NAGVMQNPRHLVRRRGQEARLRCSPMKGHSHVYWYRQLPEEGLKFMVYLQKENIIDESGMPKERFSAEFPKEGPSILRIQQVVRGDSAAYFCASSPGGEAFFGQGTRLTVV.

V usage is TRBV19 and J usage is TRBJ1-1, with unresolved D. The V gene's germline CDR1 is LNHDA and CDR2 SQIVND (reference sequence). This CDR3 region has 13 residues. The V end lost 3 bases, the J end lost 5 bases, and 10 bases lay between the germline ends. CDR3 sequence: CASSMNLGTEAFF. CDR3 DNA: TGTGCCAGTAGTATGAATTTGGGTACTGAAGCTTTCTTT.